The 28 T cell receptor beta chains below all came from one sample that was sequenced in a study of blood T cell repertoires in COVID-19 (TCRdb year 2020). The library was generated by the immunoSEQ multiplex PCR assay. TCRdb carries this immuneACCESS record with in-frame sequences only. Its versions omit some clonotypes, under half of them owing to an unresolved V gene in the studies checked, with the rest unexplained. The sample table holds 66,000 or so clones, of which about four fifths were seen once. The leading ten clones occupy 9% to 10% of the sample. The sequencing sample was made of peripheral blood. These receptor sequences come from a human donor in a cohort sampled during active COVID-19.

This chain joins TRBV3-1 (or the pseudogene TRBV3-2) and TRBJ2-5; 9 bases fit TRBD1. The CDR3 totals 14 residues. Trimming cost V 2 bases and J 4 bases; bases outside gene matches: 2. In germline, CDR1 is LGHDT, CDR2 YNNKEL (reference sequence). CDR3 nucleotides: TGTGCCAGCAGCCAACGGGACAGGGCAGAGACCCAGTACTTC. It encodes CASSQRDRAETQYF.

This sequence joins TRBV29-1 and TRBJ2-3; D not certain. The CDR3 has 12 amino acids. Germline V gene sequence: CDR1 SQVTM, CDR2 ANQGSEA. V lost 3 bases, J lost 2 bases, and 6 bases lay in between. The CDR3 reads CSVEANTDTQYF. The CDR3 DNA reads TGCAGCGTTGAGGCCAACACAGATACGCAGTATTTT.

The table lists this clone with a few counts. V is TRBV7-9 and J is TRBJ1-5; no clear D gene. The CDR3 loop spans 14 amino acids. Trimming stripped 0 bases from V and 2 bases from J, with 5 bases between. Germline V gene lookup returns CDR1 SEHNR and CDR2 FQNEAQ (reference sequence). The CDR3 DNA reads TGTGCCAGCAGCTTAGCGTCAGGCAATCAGCCCCAGCATTTT. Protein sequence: CASSLASGNQPQHF. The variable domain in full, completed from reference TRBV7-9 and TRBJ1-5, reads DTGVSQNPRHKITKRGQNVTFRCDPISEHNRLYWYRQTLGQGPEFLTYFQNEAQLEKSRLLSDRFSAERPKGSFSTLEIQRTEQGDSAMYLCASSLASGNQPQHFGDGTRLSIL.

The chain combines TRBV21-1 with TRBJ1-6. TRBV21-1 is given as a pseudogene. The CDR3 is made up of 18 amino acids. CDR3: CASSKAWEGPSYNSPLHF. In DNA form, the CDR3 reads TGTGCCAGCAGCAAAGCCTGGGAGGGGCCCTCCTATAATTCACCCCTCCACTTT.

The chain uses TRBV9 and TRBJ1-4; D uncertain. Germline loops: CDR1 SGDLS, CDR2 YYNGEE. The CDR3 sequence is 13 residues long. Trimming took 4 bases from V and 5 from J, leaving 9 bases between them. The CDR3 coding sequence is TGTGCCAGCAGCCGAGGGCGGAATGAAAAACTGTTTTTT. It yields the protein CASSRGRNEKLFF.

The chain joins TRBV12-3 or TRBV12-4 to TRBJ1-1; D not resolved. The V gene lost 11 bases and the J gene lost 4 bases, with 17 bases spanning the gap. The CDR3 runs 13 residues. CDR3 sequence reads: CAGSSGPATEAFF. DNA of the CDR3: TGTGCCGGATCGAGCGGGCCCGCCACTGAAGCTTTCTTT.

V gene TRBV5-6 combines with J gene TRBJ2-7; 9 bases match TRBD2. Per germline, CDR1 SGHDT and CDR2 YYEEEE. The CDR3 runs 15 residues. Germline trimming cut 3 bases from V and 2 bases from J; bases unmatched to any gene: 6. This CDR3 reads CASSYIAGAPYEQYF. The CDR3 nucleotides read TGTGCCAGCAGCTATATAGCGGGAGCCCCCTACGAGCAGTACTTC.

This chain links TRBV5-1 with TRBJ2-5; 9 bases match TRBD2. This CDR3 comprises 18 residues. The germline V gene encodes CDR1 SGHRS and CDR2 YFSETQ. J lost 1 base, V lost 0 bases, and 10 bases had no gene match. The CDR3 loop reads CASSLAVPGLALQETQYF. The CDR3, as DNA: TGCGCCAGCAGCTTGGCCGTACCGGGACTAGCACTCCAAGAGACCCAGTACTTC.

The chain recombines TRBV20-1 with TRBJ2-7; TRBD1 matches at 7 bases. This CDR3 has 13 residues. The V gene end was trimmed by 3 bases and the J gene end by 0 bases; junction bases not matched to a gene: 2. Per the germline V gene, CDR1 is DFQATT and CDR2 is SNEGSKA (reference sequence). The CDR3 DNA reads TGCAGTGCTAGTGGGGACAGCTCCTACGAGCAGTACTTC. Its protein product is CSASGDSSYEQYF.

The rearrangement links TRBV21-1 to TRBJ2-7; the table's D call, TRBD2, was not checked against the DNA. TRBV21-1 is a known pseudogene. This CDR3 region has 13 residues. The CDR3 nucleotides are TGTGCCAGATTGGGGGGTCGATCCTACGAGCAGTACTTC. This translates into CARLGGRSYEQYF.

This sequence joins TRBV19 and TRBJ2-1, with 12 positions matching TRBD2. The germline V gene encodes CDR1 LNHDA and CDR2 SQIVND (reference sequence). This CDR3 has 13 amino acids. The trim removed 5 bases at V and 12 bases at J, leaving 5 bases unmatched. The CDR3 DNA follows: TGTGCCAGTAGTCTCGGACTAGCGGGATCGCAGTTCTTC. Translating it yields CASSLGLAGSQFF.

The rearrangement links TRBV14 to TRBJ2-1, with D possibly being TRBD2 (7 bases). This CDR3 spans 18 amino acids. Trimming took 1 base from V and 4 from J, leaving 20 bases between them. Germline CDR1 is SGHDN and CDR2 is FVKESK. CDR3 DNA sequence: TGTGCCAGCAGCCAAGCACTAAGGGGGAGGGGGTCATACAATGAGCAGTTCTTC. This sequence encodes CASSQALRGRGSYNEQFF.

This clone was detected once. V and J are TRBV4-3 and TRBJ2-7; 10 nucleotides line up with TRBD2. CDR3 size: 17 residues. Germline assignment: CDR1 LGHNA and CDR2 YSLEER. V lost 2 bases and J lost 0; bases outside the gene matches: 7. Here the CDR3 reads CASSQMGTSDSSYEQYF. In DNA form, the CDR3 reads TGCGCCAGCAGCCAAATGGGGACTAGCGACAGCTCCTACGAGCAGTACTTC.

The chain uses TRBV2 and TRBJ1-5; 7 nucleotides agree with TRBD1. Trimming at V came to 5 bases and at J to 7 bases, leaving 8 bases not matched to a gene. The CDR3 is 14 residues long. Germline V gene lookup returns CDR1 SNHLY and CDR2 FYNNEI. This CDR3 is CASSPTGFGQPQHF. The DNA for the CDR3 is TGTGCCAGCAGTCCGACAGGGTTTGGACAGCCCCAGCATTTT.

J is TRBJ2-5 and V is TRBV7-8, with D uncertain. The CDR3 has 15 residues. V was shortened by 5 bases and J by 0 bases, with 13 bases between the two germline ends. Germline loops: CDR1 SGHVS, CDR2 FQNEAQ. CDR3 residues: CASSTHTEYQETQYF. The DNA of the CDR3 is TGTGCCAGCAGCACCCATACTGAGTACCAAGAGACCCAGTACTTC.

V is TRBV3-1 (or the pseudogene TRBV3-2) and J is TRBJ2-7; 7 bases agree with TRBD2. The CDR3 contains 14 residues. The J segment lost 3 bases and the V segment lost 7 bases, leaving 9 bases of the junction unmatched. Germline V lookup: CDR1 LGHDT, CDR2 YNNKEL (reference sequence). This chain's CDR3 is CASTPGGSFYEQYF. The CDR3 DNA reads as TGTGCCAGCACCCCCGGGGGGTCTTTCTACGAGCAGTACTTC.

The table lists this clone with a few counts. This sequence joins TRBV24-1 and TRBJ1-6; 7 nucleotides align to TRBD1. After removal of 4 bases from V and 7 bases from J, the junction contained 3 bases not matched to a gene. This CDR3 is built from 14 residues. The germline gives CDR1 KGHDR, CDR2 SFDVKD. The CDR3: CATSEGTVNSPLHF. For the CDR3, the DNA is TGTGCCACCAGTGAGGGGACAGTGAATTCACCCCTCCACTTT.

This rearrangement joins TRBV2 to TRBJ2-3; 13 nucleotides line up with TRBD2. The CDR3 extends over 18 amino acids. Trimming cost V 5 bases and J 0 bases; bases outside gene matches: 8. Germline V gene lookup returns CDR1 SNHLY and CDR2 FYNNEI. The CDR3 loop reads CASSKGLAGSTSTDTQYF. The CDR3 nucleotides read TGTGCCAGCAGTAAGGGACTAGCGGGATCTACTAGCACAGATACGCAGTATTTT.

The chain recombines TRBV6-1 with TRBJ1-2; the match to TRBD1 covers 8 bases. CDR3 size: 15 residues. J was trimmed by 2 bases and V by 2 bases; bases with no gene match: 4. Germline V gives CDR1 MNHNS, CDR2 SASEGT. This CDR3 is CASSEPGTGNYGYTF. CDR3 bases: TGTGCCAGCAGTGAACCGGGGACAGGCAACTATGGCTACACCTTC.

CDR3 nucleotides: TGCGCCAGCAGCGACCCAACTAGCGGGAGAGAAGGGCAGTACTTC. Residues: CASSDPTSGREGQYF. This chain links TRBV5-1 with TRBJ2-7; 11 bases align to TRBD2. V dropped 4 bases and J dropped 9; count of bases not matched to a gene: 12. The CDR3 runs to 15 residues. The germline V gene has CDR1 SGHRS and CDR2 YFSETQ.

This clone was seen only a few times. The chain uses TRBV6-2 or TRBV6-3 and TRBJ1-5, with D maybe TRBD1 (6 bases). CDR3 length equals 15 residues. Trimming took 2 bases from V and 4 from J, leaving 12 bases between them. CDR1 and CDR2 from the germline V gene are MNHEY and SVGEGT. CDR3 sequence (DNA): TGTGCCAGCAGTTACATGGACAGCCTTAATCAGCCCCAGCATTTT. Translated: CASSYMDSLNQPQHF.

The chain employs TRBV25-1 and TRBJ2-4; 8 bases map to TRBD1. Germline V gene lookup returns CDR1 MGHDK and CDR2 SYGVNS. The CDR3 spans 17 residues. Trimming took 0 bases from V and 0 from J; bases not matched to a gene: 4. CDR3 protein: CASSEYGTGVAKNIQYF. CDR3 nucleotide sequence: TGTGCCAGCAGTGAATACGGGACAGGAGTAGCCAAAAACATTCAGTACTTC.

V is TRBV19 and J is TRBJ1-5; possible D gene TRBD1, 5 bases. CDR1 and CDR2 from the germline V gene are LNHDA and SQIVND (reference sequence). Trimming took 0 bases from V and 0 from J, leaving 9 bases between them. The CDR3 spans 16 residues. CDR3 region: CASSIDYRYSNQPQHF. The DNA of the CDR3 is TGTGCCAGTAGTATAGACTACAGGTATAGCAATCAGCCCCAGCATTTT.

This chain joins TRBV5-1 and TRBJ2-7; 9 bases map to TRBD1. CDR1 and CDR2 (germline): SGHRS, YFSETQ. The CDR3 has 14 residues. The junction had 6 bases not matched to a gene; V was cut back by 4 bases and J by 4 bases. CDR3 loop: CASSKRDRVYEQYF. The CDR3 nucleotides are TGCGCCAGCAGCAAACGGGACAGGGTTTACGAGCAGTACTTC. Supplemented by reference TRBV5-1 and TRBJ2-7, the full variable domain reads KAGVTQTPRYLIKTRGQQVTLSCSPISGHRSVSWYQQTPGQGLQFLFEYFSETQRNKGNFPGRFSGRQFSNSRSEMNVSTLELGDSALYLCASSKRDRVYEQYFGPGTRLTVT.

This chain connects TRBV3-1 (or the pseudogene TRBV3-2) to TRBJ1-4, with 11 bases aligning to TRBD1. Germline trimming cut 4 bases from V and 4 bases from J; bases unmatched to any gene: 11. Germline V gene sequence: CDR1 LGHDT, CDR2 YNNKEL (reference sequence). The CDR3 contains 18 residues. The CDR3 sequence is CASSRKPDRGLYNEKLFF. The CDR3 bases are TGTGCCAGCAGCCGAAAACCGGACAGGGGGCTTTATAATGAAAAACTGTTTTTT.

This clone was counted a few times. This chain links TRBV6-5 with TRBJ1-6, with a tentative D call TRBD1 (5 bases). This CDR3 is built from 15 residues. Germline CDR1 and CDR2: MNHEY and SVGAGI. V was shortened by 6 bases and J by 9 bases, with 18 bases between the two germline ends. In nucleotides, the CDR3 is TGTGCCAGCAGGGCGACAGAATTCGGCGGTTCACCCCTCCACTTT. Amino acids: CASRATEFGGSPLHF.

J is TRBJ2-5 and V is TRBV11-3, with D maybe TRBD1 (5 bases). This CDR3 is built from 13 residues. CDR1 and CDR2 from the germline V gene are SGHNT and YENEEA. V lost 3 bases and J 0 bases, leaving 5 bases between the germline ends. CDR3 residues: CASSLGHQETQYF. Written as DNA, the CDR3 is TGTGCCAGCAGCTTGGGGCACCAAGAGACCCAGTACTTC.

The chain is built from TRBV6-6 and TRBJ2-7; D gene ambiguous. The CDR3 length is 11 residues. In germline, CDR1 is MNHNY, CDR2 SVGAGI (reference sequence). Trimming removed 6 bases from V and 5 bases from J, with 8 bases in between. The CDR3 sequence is CASSIANEQYF. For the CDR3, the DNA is TGTGCCAGCAGCATCGCGAACGAGCAGTACTTC.